Below, 31 T cell receptor beta chains from the same sample are listed, as sequenced in a study of CD8 T cells in ankylosing spondylitis. TCRdb reprocessed the 5' RACE reads with MiXCR, giving one entry per CDR3 protein. The repertoire consists of around 280,000 distinct CDR3 sequences, with roughly 20% occurring once and the leading ten covering around 8%. The sample consisted of blood, either unsorted or a sorted T cell fraction (not recorded which). The source of these receptors is a male donor with ankylosing spondylitis or in good health (not recorded which).

This clonotype was detected a few times. V and J are TRBV6-5 and TRBJ2-5, with D unresolved. V shed 0 bases and J shed 5 bases, with 7 bases lying between them. The length of the CDR3 is 13 residues. The germline CDR1 and CDR2 sequences are MNHEY and SVGAGI. The CDR3 is CASSYSAYETQYF. The DNA of the CDR3 is TGTGCCAGCAGTTACTCAGCCTATGAGACCCAGTACTTC.

This clonotype has just a few counts. The rearrangement uses TRBV24-1 and TRBJ2-1, with TRBD2 identical over 14 bases. The CDR3 is 17 amino acids. With 9 bases clipped from V and 8 bases from J, the junction kept 14 bases outside the gene matches. The germline CDR1 and CDR2 sequences are KGHDR and SFDVKD. The CDR3: CATETSGGAFRSDEQFF. In nucleotides, the CDR3 is TGTGCCACCGAGACTAGCGGGGGGGCCTTTCGGTCAGATGAGCAGTTCTTC.

The rearrangement uses TRBV10-2 and TRBJ2-7, with a possible D match to TRBD2 (6 bases). From germline, CDR1 is WSHSY and CDR2 SAAADI. The ends were cut back, 6 bases at V and 5 bases at J, with 17 bases in the middle. This CDR3 has 14 residues. This CDR3 reads CASRGRGLNNEQYV. CDR3 bases: TGCGCCAGCAGGGGGCGGGGATTGAACAACGAGCAGTACGTC.

This clonotype occurred a few times. This chain links TRBV7-7 with TRBJ2-5; 7 bases line up with TRBD1. Germline trimming cut 0 bases from V and 4 bases from J; bases unmatched to any gene: 2. The CDR3 runs 14 residues. CDR1 is SSHAT and CDR2 is FNYEAQ in the germline V gene (reference sequence). In nucleotides, the CDR3 is TGTGCCAGCAGCTTAGCGGGACAGATAGAGACCCAGTACTTC. As protein: CASSLAGQIETQYF.

This clonotype was counted between two and nine times. CDR3 bases: TGTGCCAGCAGTCCGGGGGCGAACGGGGAGCTGTTTTTT. This gives the protein CASSPGANGELFF. This chain joins TRBV12-3 or TRBV12-4 and TRBJ2-2; the D call may be TRBD1 or TRBD2 (6 bases each). This CDR3 has 13 residues. Trimming shortened V by 5 bases and J by 7 bases, and 11 bases separated the two germline ends.

The sample holds a few counts of this clonotype. The germline gene is not matched at one end of the junction; a read error may be the cause. The chain has TRBV14 and TRBJ2-5; TRBD1 matches at 9 bases. Germline V gene lookup returns CDR1 SGHDN and CDR2 FVKESK. This CDR3 contains 23 residues. CDR3 sequence reads: CASSQVRFIRTGEVWGVQETQHF. The CDR3 DNA reads as TGTGCCAGCAGCCAAGTAAGGTTTATCCGGACAGGGGAGGTTTGGGGTGTTCAAGAGACCCAGCACTTC.

This chain links TRBV6-1 with TRBJ2-3, with D perhaps given as TRBD1 or TRBD2 (5 bases each). The CDR3 has 16 residues. Germline lookup yields CDR1 MNHNS and CDR2 SASEGT. The germline V and J ends were trimmed by 6 bases and 4 bases, with 20 bases remaining between them. CDR3 sequence (DNA): TGTGCCAGCAGGGAACCCGGGGCAGGGAGTCCAGATACGCAGTATTTT. This translates into CASREPGAGSPDTQYF.

This clonotype was observed a handful of times. The V gene is TRBV30, the J gene TRBJ2-6; D is possibly TRBD1 (6 bases). V shed 5 bases and J shed 0 bases, with 11 bases lying between them. The CDR3 length is 15 residues. Per the germline V gene, CDR1 is GTSNPN and CDR2 is SVGIG (reference sequence). The CDR3 region is CAWGGQPSGANVLTF. CDR3 in DNA: TGTGCCTGGGGAGGACAGCCCTCTGGGGCCAACGTCCTGACTTTC.

This clonotype was recorded a few times. The chain combines TRBV20-1 with TRBJ2-4; weak D call: TRBD2 (6 bases). CDR3 length: 13 amino acids. The germline gives CDR1 DFQATT, CDR2 SNEGSKA (reference sequence). With 5 bases removed from V and 0 bases from J, the gap between germline ends came to 8 bases. CDR3 DNA: TGCAGTGCTGGGGGACTAGCCAAAAACATTCAGTACTTC. Amino acids: CSAGGLAKNIQYF.

There are many counts of this clonotype. The CDR3 sequence is CSASQTNTGELFF. In DNA form, the CDR3 reads TGCAGTGCTAGCCAGACGAACACCGGGGAGCTGTTTTTT. The chain has TRBV20-1 and TRBJ2-2; D call uncertain. The germline V and J ends were trimmed by 3 bases and 0 bases, with 5 bases remaining between them. Germline V CDR1 and CDR2: DFQATT, SNEGSKA (reference sequence). The CDR3 covers 13 residues.

This clonotype was seen more than once but under ten times. The rearrangement links TRBV5-1 to TRBJ1-3, with D possibly being TRBD1 (5 bases). CDR1 is SGHRS, CDR2 YFSETQ, per germline. Trimming cost V 4 bases and J 2 bases, with 10 bases left between them. The CDR3 sequence is 14 residues long. The CDR3 region is CASSPGITGNTIYF. DNA of the CDR3: TGCGCCAGCAGCCCAGGGATTACTGGAAACACCATATATTTT.

The J gene is TRBJ2-3, the V gene TRBV20-1; 9 nucleotides match TRBD2. Trimming removed 6 bases from V and 6 bases from J; junction bases left unmatched: 10. Germline V gene data show CDR1 as DFQATT and CDR2 as SNEGSKA (reference sequence). The CDR3 is 14 residues long. The CDR3 protein is CSAGGGRALDTQYF. DNA for the CDR3: TGCAGTGCGGGGGGCGGGAGGGCCTTGGATACGCAGTATTTT.

The CDR3 DNA reads as TGTGCCAGCAGAACCGGGACAGGGACTAATGAAAAACTGTTTTTT. Its translation: CASRTGTGTNEKLFF. The chain joins TRBV12-3 or TRBV12-4 to TRBJ1-4; TRBD1 matches 9 bases. Unmatched junction bases numbered 4, after V lost 6 bases and J lost 2 bases. The CDR3 loop spans 15 amino acids.

V usage is TRBV5-1 and J usage is TRBJ2-6; possible D gene TRBD1, 6 bases. V shed 4 bases and J shed 0 bases, with 8 bases lying between them. The CDR3 is 15 residues long. Germline V gene data show CDR1 as SGHRS and CDR2 as YFSETQ. Written as DNA, the CDR3 is TGCGCCAGCAGCGGGGGCAGCTCTGGGGCCAACGTCCTGACTTTC. As protein: CASSGGSSGANVLTF.

This clonotype was seen ten or more times. The rearrangement links TRBV12-3 or TRBV12-4 to TRBJ2-1, with 8 bases lining up with TRBD2. There are 16 residues in the CDR3. V gave up 6 bases and J gave up 4 bases; unmatched junction bases: 11. This chain's CDR3 is CASRSTSGVAYNEQFF. CDR3 DNA sequence: TGTGCCAGCAGATCCACTAGCGGCGTCGCTTACAATGAGCAGTTCTTC.

The V and J genes are TRBV12-3 or TRBV12-4 and TRBJ1-5, with unresolved D. V gave up 1 base and J gave up 4 bases, with 11 bases separating them. This CDR3 comprises 15 residues. CDR3 in DNA: TGTGCCAGCAGTTTAGACCGACGGGGAAATCAGCCCCAGCATTTT. This translates into CASSLDRRGNQPQHF.

The CDR3 sequence is CASSAVDEQFF. The CDR3 DNA reads as TGTGCCAGCAGCGCGGTGGATGAGCAGTTCTTC. V is TRBV3-1 and J is TRBJ2-1; D remains unclear. Germline assignment: CDR1 LGHDT and CDR2 YNNKEL (reference sequence). The CDR3 length is 11 residues. Trimming shortened V by 5 bases and J by 8 bases, and 7 bases separated the two germline ends.

This chain joins TRBV27 and TRBJ1-5; no definite D call. Trimming removed 2 bases at V and 5 bases at J, with 13 bases between. Germline lookup yields CDR1 MNHEY and CDR2 SMNVEV (reference sequence). The CDR3 contains 15 residues. The CDR3: CASSLMSRTDQPQHF. CDR3 coding DNA: TGTGCCAGCAGTTTAATGAGCAGGACGGATCAGCCCCAGCATTTT.

The DNA of the CDR3 is TGCAGTGCTTCTCCGGGACTAGCGGGGGGCACTGAGCAGTTCTTC. Amino acids: CSASPGLAGGTEQFF. The chain employs TRBV20-1 and TRBJ2-1; TRBD2 agrees at 15 bases. The germline V gene encodes CDR1 DFQATT and CDR2 SNEGSKA (reference sequence). The CDR3 extends over 15 amino acids. Trimming at V came to 5 bases and at J to 9 bases, leaving 8 bases not matched to a gene.

This clonotype came up many times. In DNA, the CDR3 is TGTGCCAGCAGTTATGACCCCACAGATACGCAGTATTTT. Translation gives CASSYDPTDTQYF. The chain carries TRBV6-5 and TRBJ2-3; unclear D gene. The V end lost 3 bases, the J end lost 2 bases, and 6 bases lay between the germline ends. The CDR3 is 13 amino acids. Germline CDR1 MNHEY, CDR2 SVGAGI.

This chain uses TRBV4-2 with TRBJ2-1; 13 nucleotides match TRBD2. The CDR3 is made up of 17 amino acids. The V gene end was trimmed by 0 bases and the J gene end by 12 bases; junction bases not matched to a gene: 11. Germline CDR1 is LGHNA and CDR2 is YNFKEQ. In DNA, the CDR3 is TGTGCCAGCAGCCAAGAAACCGGGACTAGCGGGAACATCGTGCAGTTCTTC. This translates into CASSQETGTSGNIVQFF.

This clonotype was seen ten or more times. V and J are TRBV5-1 and TRBJ1-1; D is unresolved. Trimming shortened V by 1 base and J by 1 base, and 5 bases separated the two germline ends. The V gene's germline CDR1 is SGHRS and CDR2 YFSETQ. The CDR3 totals 13 residues. For the CDR3, the DNA is TGCGCCAGCAGCTTGCAGGCGAACACTGAAGCTTTCTTT. Its translation: CASSLQANTEAFF.

The rearrangement joins TRBV7-2 to TRBJ1-5; 7 bases map to TRBD1. This CDR3 region has 15 residues. CDR1 and CDR2 (germline): SGHTA, FQGNSA. The V gene end was trimmed by 5 bases and the J gene end by 2 bases; junction bases not matched to a gene: 6. Here the CDR3 DNA reads TGTGCCAGCAGCACCGACAGGGTAGGCAATCAGCCCCAGCATTTT. It is translated as CASSTDRVGNQPQHF.

This chain links TRBV28 with TRBJ2-5; no firm D call. V was trimmed by 6 bases and J by 5 bases, leaving 10 bases between them. In germline, CDR1 is MDHEN, CDR2 SYDVKM. The CDR3 consists of 12 residues. The CDR3 region has the DNA TGTGCCAGCAGCCTAAAGATGGAGACCCAGTACTTC. Translation gives CASSLKMETQYF.

At least ten counts were recorded for this clonotype. The J gene is TRBJ1-1, the V gene TRBV3-1; 7 bases are a match to TRBD1. CDR3 size: 20 residues. V dropped 0 bases and J dropped 5; count of bases not matched to a gene: 21. Germline CDR1 is LGHDT and CDR2 is YNNKEL (reference sequence). The CDR3 nucleotides are TGTGCCAGCAGCCAAGACTTAAGGTATTTTCTTGGAGACAGGGAAACTGAAGCTTTCTTT. Encoded protein: CASSQDLRYFLGDRETEAFF.

This clonotype turned up a few times. This chain uses TRBV5-1 with TRBJ2-5; the D is unclear. The CDR3 covers 15 residues. With 1 base removed from V and 3 bases from J, the gap between germline ends came to 13 bases. Per germline, CDR1 SGHRS and CDR2 YFSETQ. The CDR3 DNA is TGCGCCAGCAGCTTGCATACTACGGCAAAAGAGACCCAGTACTTC. It yields the protein CASSLHTTAKETQYF. The variable domain in full, with the rest retrieved from reference TRBV5-1 and TRBJ2-5, is KAGVTQTPRYLIKTRGQQVTLSCSPISGHRSVSWYQQTPGQGLQFLFEYFSETQRNKGNFPGRFSGRQFSNSRSEMNVSTLELGDSALYLCASSLHTTAKETQYFGPGTRLLVL.

V is TRBV5-1 and J is TRBJ1-1, with TRBD1 matching 9 bases. The CDR3 has 16 amino acids. V was clipped by 4 bases and J by 0 bases; unmatched bases: 7. Germline CDR1 SGHRS, CDR2 YFSETQ. This chain's CDR3 is CASSLRTGALNTEAFF. The CDR3 DNA follows: TGCGCCAGCAGCCTCAGGACAGGGGCTTTGAACACTGAAGCTTTCTTT.

The gene calls are TRBV3-1 and TRBJ2-1; no firm D call. Germline V gives CDR1 LGHDT, CDR2 YNNKEL (reference sequence). This CDR3 comprises 14 residues. V was clipped by 1 base and J by 9 bases, with 13 bases between them. The CDR3 here is CASSQADLVTEQFF. CDR3 coding DNA: TGTGCCAGCAGCCAAGCGGACCTAGTCACTGAGCAGTTCTTC.

V is TRBV20-1 and J is TRBJ2-1; D call uncertain. The CDR3 contains 12 residues. The V end lost 7 bases, the J end lost 7 bases, and 14 bases lay between the germline ends. CDR1 and CDR2 (germline): DFQATT, SNEGSKA (reference sequence). Written as DNA, the CDR3 is TGCAGTGGAGAACGTGTCTCAAATGAGCAGTTCTTC. The encoded protein is CSGERVSNEQFF.

This clonotype has more than one count but fewer than ten. The chain recombines TRBV6-4 with TRBJ2-4, with D possibly being TRBD2 (6 bases). CDR3 length: 16 residues. V was pared by 4 bases and J by 0 bases, with 13 bases between. Germline V gives CDR1 MRHNA, CDR2 SNTAGT. The CDR3 here is CASSGGEELAKNIQYF. In nucleotides, the CDR3 is TGTGCCAGCAGTGGGGGGGAGGAACTAGCCAAAAACATTCAGTACTTC.

This clonotype was observed a handful of times. This sequence joins TRBV6-1 and TRBJ2-2; D may be TRBD1 (6 bases). Per the germline V gene, CDR1 is MNHNS and CDR2 is SASEGT. The CDR3 is 14 amino acids. V gave up 9 bases and J gave up 0 bases, with 11 bases separating them. The CDR3 protein is CARSDRPNTGELFF. In DNA, the CDR3 is TGTGCCAGGTCGGACAGACCGAACACCGGGGAGCTGTTTTTT.